This passage covers 20 T cell receptor beta chains from one sample sequenced in a study of blood T cell repertoires in COVID-19. Sequencing was performed with immunoSEQ multiplex PCR; in TCRdb, only in-frame clones are kept and a portion is missing. Of around 170,000 clones listed, roughly 85% are singletons. The sequenced material came from peripheral blood. The receptor source for this set is a man between 50 and 59 years old with active or convalescent COVID-19.

This clone appeared a few times. This chain connects TRBV9 to TRBJ1-5, with D tentatively TRBD1 (6 bases). The V end was cut by 0 bases, the J end by 3 bases, with 10 bases between. Germline V gives CDR1 SGDLS, CDR2 YYNGEE. This CDR3 is built from 15 residues. CDR3 DNA sequence: TGTGCCAGCAGCGTAGGATCAGGGGTCAATCAGCCCCAGCATTTT. This gives the protein CASSVGSGVNQPQHF.

This chain joins TRBV19 and TRBJ1-2, with 9 bases aligning to TRBD1. Germline CDR1 is LNHDA and CDR2 is SQIVND (reference sequence). V shed 0 bases and J 8 bases; nucleotides not matched to a gene: 13. This CDR3 has 17 amino acids. The CDR3 is CASSIDPLRDRAVGYTF. CDR3 nucleotides: TGTGCCAGTAGTATAGATCCTCTCCGGGACAGGGCTGTAGGCTACACCTTC. Variable domain in full (rest from reference TRBV19 and TRBJ1-2): DGGITQSPKYLFRKEGQNVTLSCEQNLNHDAMYWYRQDPGQGLRLIYYSQIVNDFQKGDIAEGYSVSREKKESFPLTVTSAQKNPTAFYLCASSIDPLRDRAVGYTFGSGTRLTVV.

This clone was recorded only once. The V call is TRBV11-2, the J call TRBJ2-2; no firm D call. Germline CDR1 SGHAT, CDR2 FQNNGV. The ends were cut back, 2 bases at V and 5 bases at J, with 6 bases in the middle. There are 13 residues in the CDR3. In nucleotides, the CDR3 is TGTGCCAGCAGCTTATACGGTACCGGGGAGCTGTTTTTT. It translates to CASSLYGTGELFF. Together with reference TRBV11-2 and TRBJ2-2, the CDR3 gives the full variable domain: EAGVAQSPRYKIIEKRQSVAFWCNPISGHATLYWYQQILGQGPKLLIQFQNNGVVDDSQLPKDRFSAERLKGVDSTLKIQPAKLEDSAVYLCASSLYGTGELFFGEGSRLTVL.

The chain uses TRBV20-1 and TRBJ1-1; D perhaps matches TRBD1 (5 bases). Germline CDR1 reads DFQATT; CDR2 reads SNEGSKA (reference sequence). The CDR3 runs 11 residues. The V end lost 8 bases, the J end lost 4 bases, and 11 bases lay between the germline ends. The CDR3 loop is CSRWQGTEAFF. CDR3 nucleotides: TGCAGTAGATGGCAGGGCACTGAAGCTTTCTTT.

This chain uses TRBV6-5 with TRBJ2-1; D perhaps matches TRBD1 (6 bases). The V end lost 9 bases, the J end lost 2 bases, and 11 bases lay between the germline ends. The CDR3 consists of 13 residues. Germline V gene lookup returns CDR1 MNHEY and CDR2 SVGAGI. CDR3 DNA: TGTGCCAGTTCGGGACATACCTACAATGAGCAGTTCTTC. Protein sequence: CASSGHTYNEQFF.

The genes are TRBV6-2 or TRBV6-3 and TRBJ2-7; 8 bases map to TRBD1. Germline CDR1 MNHEY, CDR2 SVGEGT. The CDR3 totals 15 residues. Germline trimming cut 7 bases from V and 1 base from J; bases unmatched to any gene: 9. CDR3 amino acids: CASNPGTGNSYEQYF. The CDR3 coding sequence is TGTGCCAGCAACCCCGGGACAGGAAATTCCTACGAGCAGTACTTC.

The chain recombines TRBV21-1 with TRBJ2-1; the table's D call TRBD2 went unverified against the DNA. TRBV21-1 is classified as a pseudogene. The CDR3 is 17 residues long. CDR3 coding DNA: TGTGCCAGCAGCAAAGCGGCCGCGGGACTCCCCTACAATGAGCAGTTCTTC. This gives the protein CASSKAAAGLPYNEQFF.

J is TRBJ1-2 and V is TRBV12-3 or TRBV12-4, with unresolved D. With 4 bases removed from V and 4 bases from J, the gap between germline ends came to 7 bases. The CDR3 consists of 12 residues. The DNA for the CDR3 is TGTGCCAGCAGTTCCCAATTCTATGGCTACACCTTC. It codes for CASSSQFYGYTF.

The sample holds one count of this clone. The genes are TRBV5-1 and TRBJ2-1; 7 bases align to TRBD1. V shed 4 bases, J shed 2 bases, and the junction held 3 bases outside the gene matches. The CDR3 totals 14 residues. Looked up from germline, CDR1 is SGHRS and CDR2 is YFSETQ. DNA of the CDR3: TGCGCCAGCAGCATGACAGGGACCTACAATGAGCAGTTCTTC. It specifies CASSMTGTYNEQFF.

The chain recombines TRBV9 with TRBJ1-6; 7 positions agree with TRBD1. Germline CDR1 SGDLS, CDR2 YYNGEE. The CDR3 extends over 16 amino acids. The J segment lost 10 bases and the V segment lost 0 bases, leaving 10 bases of the junction unmatched. CDR3 nucleotides: TGTGCCAGCAGCGTAGAATCCGGGACAGTCACCTCACCCCTCCACTTT. Translation: CASSVESGTVTSPLHF.

As regards this clone: At one of its ends the junction is not consistent with the germline gene, which may arise from a read error. The rearrangement joins TRBV6-5 to TRBJ1-3, with D tentatively TRBD1 (6 bases). The CDR3 is 16 residues long. The germline V gene has CDR1 MNHEY and CDR2 SVGAGI. The CDR3 region has the DNA TGTGCCAGCAGTTACTCGAATCGGGGGGCTGGAAACACTATATATTTT. Amino acid sequence: CASSYSNRGAGNTIYF.

Comments on this clone: This specimen includes other DNA sequences encoding the same CDR3. The rearrangement joins TRBV6-1 to TRBJ2-3; 11 positions agree with TRBD2. The germline V gene has CDR1 MNHNS and CDR2 SASEGT. The CDR3 covers 15 residues. Germline trimming cut 3 bases from V and 4 bases from J; bases unmatched to any gene: 3. CDR3 sequence (DNA): TGTGCCAGCAGTGATTTAGCGGGGGGGCCAGATACGCAGTATTTT. Translated: CASSDLAGGPDTQYF.

CDR3 amino acids: CASRESTVRNEKLFF. CDR3 nucleotide sequence: TGTGCCAGTAGAGAGTCGACAGTGAGGAACGAAAAACTGTTTTTT. This rearrangement joins TRBV19 to TRBJ1-4, with a weak D call TRBD1 (5 bases). Germline V CDR1 and CDR2: LNHDA, SQIVND (reference sequence). Trimming stripped 6 bases from V and 8 bases from J, with 19 bases between. The CDR3 consists of 15 residues. The full variable domain, rest sourced from reference TRBV19 and TRBJ1-4, is DGGITQSPKYLFRKEGQNVTLSCEQNLNHDAMYWYRQDPGQGLRLIYYSQIVNDFQKGDIAEGYSVSREKKESFPLTVTSAQKNPTAFYLCASRESTVRNEKLFFGSGTQLSVL.

This clone was seen only once. The rearrangement links TRBV9 to TRBJ2-2; 12 positions agree with TRBD2. CDR1 is SGDLS and CDR2 is YYNGEE in the germline V gene. The junction had 9 bases not matched to a gene; V was cut back by 0 bases and J by 3 bases. This CDR3 is 19 amino acids long. The chain's CDR3 is CASSVALLAGGRYTGELFF. The CDR3 DNA reads as TGTGCCAGCAGCGTAGCTCTACTAGCGGGAGGCCGGTACACCGGGGAGCTGTTTTTT.

A word on this clone: Other DNA sequences in this specimen translate into the identical CDR3. The chain recombines TRBV11-2 with TRBJ1-1; TRBD1 might be the D (6 bases). Trimming pared 3 bases from V and 1 base from J, leaving 6 bases between. Germline CDR1 is SGHAT and CDR2 is FQNNGV. The CDR3 is 13 residues long. The CDR3 sequence: CASSLGQNTEAFF. The CDR3, as DNA: TGTGCCAGCAGCTTGGGACAGAACACTGAAGCTTTCTTT.

This clone has just one count. The chain joins TRBV2 to TRBJ2-1; D not certain. This CDR3 region has 12 residues. Trimming left V 7 bases short and J 9 bases short, with 13 bases between. Germline lookup yields CDR1 SNHLY and CDR2 FYNNEI. The CDR3 reads CASTPQVGEQFF. CDR3 in DNA: TGTGCCAGCACCCCCCAAGTCGGTGAGCAGTTCTTC.

The V call is TRBV23-1, the J call TRBJ2-5; 7 bases align to TRBD2. TRBV23-1 qualifies as an ORF whose function is uncertain. V shed 0 bases and J 5 bases; nucleotides not matched to a gene: 6. The CDR3 spans 15 residues. CDR3 in amino acids: CASSQSMAGEETQYF. The CDR3 nucleotides are TGCGCCAGCAGTCAATCGATGGCGGGAGAGGAGACCCAGTACTTC.

The V gene is TRBV2, the J gene TRBJ1-4, with TRBD1 identical over 8 bases. J was trimmed by 6 bases and V by 7 bases; bases with no gene match: 10. The germline CDR1 and CDR2 sequences are SNHLY and FYNNEI. The CDR3 extends over 15 amino acids. The CDR3 reads CASKIGTGPYEKLFF. The CDR3 nucleotides read TGTGCCAGCAAAATAGGGACAGGTCCCTATGAAAAACTGTTTTTT.

The chain combines TRBV27 with TRBJ2-6; D may be TRBD2 (5 bases). This CDR3 has 15 amino acids. V lost 4 bases and J lost 4, with 11 bases in between. Germline values: CDR1 MNHEY, CDR2 SMNVEV (reference sequence). The CDR3: CASSSTGSGANVLTF. CDR3 nucleotides: TGTGCCAGCAGTTCCACGGGGTCGGGGGCCAACGTCCTGACTTTC.

The rearrangement joins TRBV27 to TRBJ2-7, with 7 bases that match TRBD1. The CDR3 has 14 residues. The germline V gene has CDR1 MNHEY and CDR2 SMNVEV (reference sequence). V was clipped by 7 bases and J by 1 base; unmatched bases: 7. The CDR3 DNA is TGTGCCAGCACTCGGACAGGCTATTCCTACGAGCAGTACTTC. This codes for CASTRTGYSYEQYF.